These 17 T cell receptor beta chains came from one sample sequenced in a study of blood T cell repertoires in COVID-19. Assay used: immunoSEQ multiplex PCR; TCRdb lists only in-frame clones, some missing. The table includes some 150,000 clones, roughly 80% detected once. Sequenced input: peripheral blood. The receptors derive from a human donor in a cohort sampled during active COVID-19.

This rearrangement joins TRBV5-3 to TRBJ2-7, with 9 bases identical to TRBD1. TRBV5-3 is annotated as an ORF whose role is uncertain. The CDR3 has 15 residues. After removal of 4 bases from V and 8 bases from J, the junction contained 13 bases not matched to a gene. CDR3 DNA: TGTGCCAGAAGCCCCCATGGACAGGGGAAGTTTAAGCAGTACTTC. Protein: CARSPHGQGKFKQYF.

This chain links TRBV7-3 with TRBJ2-7; tentatively, D is TRBD2 (6 bases). Germline V gene sequence: CDR1 SGHTA, CDR2 FQGTGA. The CDR3 has 14 residues. The V end lost 5 bases, the J end lost 6 bases, and 17 bases lay between the germline ends. This CDR3 is CASSPRDSPREQYF. CDR3 sequence (DNA): TGTGCCAGCAGCCCCCGGGACTCCCCGCGCGAGCAGTACTTC.

This chain links TRBV2 with TRBJ2-1, with D maybe TRBD2 (7 bases). Germline V lookup: CDR1 SNHLY, CDR2 FYNNEI. Trimming cost V 4 bases and J 7 bases, with 17 bases left between them. CDR3 length: 15 residues. The CDR3 DNA reads as TGTGCCAGCAGTGGGGCGGGGGCCTTCAGGAATGAGCAGTTCTTC. Protein product: CASSGAGAFRNEQFF.

This clone was seen a few times. This chain connects TRBV19 to TRBJ2-7; no firm D call. The CDR3 contains 13 residues. V was pared by 1 base and J by 3 bases, with 7 bases between. Germline-derived CDR1 and CDR2 are LNHDA and SQIVND (reference sequence). CDR3 residues: CASSIGPNYEQYF. CDR3 nucleotide sequence: TGTGCCAGTAGTATAGGGCCAAACTACGAGCAGTACTTC.

The chain links TRBV7-8 to TRBJ1-2, with D tentatively TRBD1 (5 bases). Germline lookup yields CDR1 SGHVS and CDR2 FQNEAQ. CDR3 length: 17 residues. The V gene lost 4 bases and the J gene lost 6 bases, with 24 bases spanning the gap. The CDR3 nucleotides are TGTGCCAGCAGCTATATGTCCAGAGCAGGGACTATAAATGGCTACACCTTC. Residues: CASSYMSRAGTINGYTF.

CDR3 amino acids: CATSRQGLGYEQYF. CDR3 nucleotide sequence: TGTGCCACCAGCCGGCAGGGTCTGGGCTACGAGCAGTACTTC. The V and J genes are TRBV15 and TRBJ2-7; weak D call: TRBD1 (5 bases). Germline-derived CDR1 and CDR2 are LNHNV and YYDKDF (reference sequence). V was trimmed by 5 bases and J by 3 bases, leaving 14 bases between them. The CDR3 extends over 14 amino acids.

The rearrangement links TRBV9 to TRBJ1-2; tentatively, D is TRBD1 (6 bases). CDR3 length: 13 amino acids. Looked up from germline, CDR1 is SGDLS and CDR2 is YYNGEE. Deletions cut 4 bases from V and 6 bases from J, with 13 bases between. CDR3 loop: CASSPRTADGYTF. DNA for the CDR3: TGTGCCAGCAGCCCCCGGACAGCGGATGGCTACACCTTC.

The count of this clone is one. The junction and the germline gene differ at one end; a read error may be behind it. The rearrangement joins TRBV5-6 to TRBJ1-1; unclear D gene. Germline V CDR1 and CDR2: SGHDT, YYEEEE. The CDR3 runs to 13 residues. The CDR3 DNA sequence: TGTGCCAGCAGCTTGGGGGTCAGTTTGGAGATGATCTTT. Its protein product is CASSLGVSLEMIF. The full variable domain, in which reference TRBV5-6 and TRBJ1-1 provide the parts outside the CDR3, is DAGVTQSPTHLIKTRGQQVTLRCSPKSGHDTVSWYQQALGQGPQFIFQYYEEEERQRGNFPDRFSGHQFPNYSSELNVNALLLGDSALYLCASSLGVSLEMIFGQGTRLTVV.

This clone was recorded a few times. This chain links TRBV6-1 with TRBJ1-3; D ambiguous. CDR3 length equals 17 residues. Trimming removed 0 bases from V and 0 bases from J, with 12 bases in between. Germline lookup yields CDR1 MNHNS and CDR2 SASEGT. The CDR3 loop is CASSEAHGGSSGNTIYF. CDR3 nucleotide sequence: TGTGCCAGCAGTGAAGCGCACGGCGGGAGCTCTGGAAACACCATATATTTT.

The V and J genes are TRBV12-5 and TRBJ2-6; TRBD2 might be the D (5 bases). Germline values: CDR1 LGHNT, CDR2 FRNRAP. The CDR3 extends over 16 amino acids. V was shortened by 5 bases and J by 1 base, with 12 bases between the two germline ends. This CDR3 is CASGHREGSGANVLTF. CDR3 bases: TGTGCTAGTGGTCACCGCGAGGGATCTGGGGCCAACGTCCTGACTTTC. The whole variable domain, remainder taken from reference TRBV12-5 and TRBJ2-6, is DARVTQTPRHKVTEMGQEVTMRCQPILGHNTVFWYRQTMMQGLELLAYFRNRAPLDDSGMPKDRFSAEMPDATLATLKIQPSEPRDSAVYFCASGHREGSGANVLTFGAGSRLTVL.

This rearrangement joins TRBV29-1 to TRBJ2-3; 7 positions agree with TRBD1. This CDR3 comprises 14 residues. CDR1 and CDR2 from the germline V gene are SQVTM and ANQGSEA. V was clipped by 5 bases and J by 3 bases; unmatched bases: 8. CDR3 coding DNA: TGCAGCGTTTACCCAGGGGGAAAGACAGATACGCAGTATTTT. Translation: CSVYPGGKTDTQYF.

V and J are TRBV11-1 and TRBJ2-4; the match to TRBD1 covers 10 bases. The germline V gene has CDR1 SGHAT and CDR2 FQDESV (reference sequence). V was pared by 0 bases and J by 2 bases, with 7 bases of the junction left unmatched. The length of the CDR3 is 18 residues. The CDR3 DNA reads as TGTGCCAGCAGCTTAGCGCGGGGGACAGGGGTTTCCAAAAACATTCAGTACTTC. Its protein is CASSLARGTGVSKNIQYF. The variable domain in full, with the rest retrieved from reference TRBV11-1 and TRBJ2-4, is EAEVAQSPRYKITEKSQAVAFWCDPISGHATLYWYRQILGQGPELLVQFQDESVVDDSQLPKDRFSAERLKGVDSTLKIQPAELGDSAMYLCASSLARGTGVSKNIQYFGAGTRLSVL.

The CDR3 protein is CASSLRLAMSYNEQFF. The CDR3, as DNA: TGTGCCAGCAGTTTACGACTAGCTATGTCCTACAATGAGCAGTTCTTC. This chain joins TRBV27 and TRBJ2-1, with 7 bases matching TRBD2. Per the germline V gene, CDR1 is MNHEY and CDR2 is SMNVEV (reference sequence). The CDR3 is 16 residues long. V shed 2 bases, J shed 1 base, and the junction held 5 bases outside the gene matches.

V and J are TRBV5-1 and TRBJ1-1; TRBD1 matches 7 bases. The CDR3 has 13 amino acids. CDR1 SGHRS and CDR2 YFSETQ come from the germline V gene. Trimming cost V 6 bases and J 8 bases; bases outside gene matches: 10. This CDR3 is CASTLSGTVEAFF. The CDR3 DNA reads TGCGCCAGCACCCTGTCGGGGACAGTCGAAGCTTTCTTT.

The chain carries TRBV6-5 and TRBJ1-6, with 7 bases fitting TRBD1. V lost 6 bases to trimming and J lost 7 bases; unmatched junction nucleotides: 6. CDR1 and CDR2 from the germline V gene are MNHEY and SVGAGI. The CDR3 length is 14 residues. The CDR3 bases are TGTGCCAGCAGGACAGGGTTAGGCAATTCACCCCTCCACTTT. Protein product: CASRTGLGNSPLHF.

The gene calls are TRBV15 and TRBJ1-5; D remains unclear. V lost 3 bases and J 1 base, leaving 13 bases between the germline ends. The CDR3 runs to 16 residues. CDR1 and CDR2 (germline): LNHNV, YYDKDF (reference sequence). CDR3 sequence (DNA): TGTGCCACCAGCAGGGGAGGCCAAAGGAGCAATCAGCCCCAGCATTTT. It is translated as CATSRGGQRSNQPQHF. Using reference TRBV15 and TRBJ1-5 for the parts outside the CDR3, the full variable domain is DAMVIQNPRYQVTQFGKPVTLSCSQTLNHNVMYWYQQKSSQAPKLLFHYYDKDFNNEADTPDNFQSRRPNTSFCFLDIRSPGLGDTAMYLCATSRGGQRSNQPQHFGDGTRLSIL.

The J gene is TRBJ2-3, the V gene TRBV24-1; TRBD1 aligns across 8 bases. CDR3 length equals 15 residues. CDR1 and CDR2 (germline): KGHDR, SFDVKD. Unmatched junction bases numbered 1, after V lost 3 bases and J lost 0 bases. The CDR3, as DNA: TGTGCCACCAGTGATGACAGGGGAAGCACAGATACGCAGTATTTT. Translating gives CATSDDRGSTDTQYF.